These 22 T cell receptor beta chains originate from one sample sequenced in a study of post-analysis software for immune sequencing data. Study-level findings and limits: The study found TRBV5-6, TRBV5-1 and TRBV20-1 among roughly 5 TRBV segments more frequent in patients than controls.

Tagging with unique molecular identifiers was a feature of the TCR beta cDNA libraries. TCRdb redid the calling of the PCR reads with MiXCR, one entry per CDR3 protein. Found here are about 430,000 distinct CDR3 sequences, about 40% of them singletons; the top ten hold approximately 7.7%. Their target antigens are unknown. Sequenced material: blood. These receptors were taken from a girl under 10 years old with multiple sclerosis.

In DNA form, the CDR3 reads TGCAGTGCTCCCCACCCTGCAGCCAAAAACATTCAGTACTTC. It encodes CSAPHPAAKNIQYF. The chain is built from TRBV20-1 and TRBJ2-4; D gene ambiguous. V was trimmed by 5 bases and J by 0 bases, leaving 11 bases between them. Germline assignment: CDR1 DFQATT and CDR2 SNEGSKA (reference sequence). The CDR3 is made up of 14 amino acids.

The V call is TRBV29-1, the J call TRBJ2-5; tentative D call: TRBD2 (6 bases). The J call may be in error: the DNA end matches TRBJ2-7 better. The V gene's germline CDR1 is SQVTM and CDR2 ANQGSEA. The CDR3 sequence is 14 residues long. The CDR3 nucleotides read TGCAGCGTTCGGCTGGAGACTAGTAACTACGAGCAGTACTTC. Its translation is CSVRLETSNYEQYF.

This clonotype was counted only a few times. This rearrangement joins TRBV11-1 to TRBJ2-1; possible D gene TRBD2, 6 bases. From germline, CDR1 is SGHAT and CDR2 FQDESV (reference sequence). The CDR3 extends over 17 amino acids. Trimming removed 1 base at V and 5 bases at J, with 18 bases between. The CDR3 bases are TGTGCCAGCAGCTTAGTCTTAGCGGCCTTTTCCCACAATGAGCAGTTCTTC. Its translation: CASSLVLAAFSHNEQFF.

This chain uses TRBV20-1 with TRBJ1-5; TRBD1 might be the D (6 bases). Looked up from germline, CDR1 is DFQATT and CDR2 is SNEGSKA (reference sequence). Trimming shortened V by 5 bases and J by 0 bases, and 11 bases separated the two germline ends. The CDR3 runs to 14 residues. In DNA form, the CDR3 reads TGCAGTGCTGGGGGGGCCGGTAGCAATCAGCCCCAGCATTTT. Its protein is CSAGGAGSNQPQHF.

This clonotype came up a few times. The rearrangement joins TRBV5-1 to TRBJ2-7; 10 bases are shared with TRBD2. V trimming: 4 bases; J trimming: 3 bases; junction bases outside the gene matches: 7. CDR3 size: 15 residues. Germline CDR1 SGHRS, CDR2 YFSETQ. CDR3 sequence: CASSLTSGAYYEQYF. CDR3 nucleotide sequence: TGCGCCAGCAGCCTCACTAGCGGGGCTTACTACGAGCAGTACTTC.

This clonotype was observed a handful of times. This sequence joins TRBV5-1 and TRBJ2-5, with D tentatively TRBD2 (5 bases). Germline CDR1 is SGHRS and CDR2 is YFSETQ. Trimming cost V 4 bases and J 5 bases, with 18 bases left between them. The CDR3 has 15 residues. The CDR3 loop reads CASSALITGTETQYF. CDR3 nucleotides: TGCGCCAGCAGCGCCCTAATCACGGGAACGGAGACCCAGTACTTC.

The chain recombines TRBV12-3 or TRBV12-4 with TRBJ1-6; the match to TRBD1 covers 8 bases. CDR3 length: 15 amino acids. V shed 6 bases, J shed 8 bases, and the junction held 9 bases outside the gene matches. The CDR3 protein is CASRNRGTGYSPLHF. In nucleotides, the CDR3 is TGTGCCAGCAGAAACCGTGGGACAGGCTATTCACCCCTCCACTTT.

This chain joins TRBV20-1 and TRBJ1-6; 7 bases fit TRBD1. Germline CDR1 reads DFQATT; CDR2 reads SNEGSKA (reference sequence). The length of the CDR3 is 13 residues. J was trimmed by 7 bases and V by 6 bases; bases with no gene match: 6. CDR3 nucleotide sequence: TGCAGTGCAGGGGGCAGGGGGAATTCACCCCTCCACTTT. It yields the protein CSAGGRGNSPLHF.

This clonotype was recorded a few times. The V call is TRBV10-2, the J call TRBJ1-1; tentatively, D is TRBD1 (5 bases). V dropped 0 bases and J dropped 4 bases, with 6 bases sitting between them. The CDR3 spans 13 residues. The V gene's germline CDR1 is WSHSY and CDR2 SAAADI. This chain's CDR3 is CASSESGGTEAFF. In DNA form, the CDR3 reads TGCGCCAGCAGTGAGTCGGGGGGCACTGAAGCTTTCTTT.

This chain connects TRBV4-1 to TRBJ1-5; TRBD1 aligns across 9 bases. The V segment lost 2 bases and the J segment 7 bases; nucleotides outside the gene matches: 6. CDR1 is MGHRA and CDR2 is YSYEKL in the germline V gene. The CDR3 consists of 15 residues. The CDR3: CASSQSGTGYQPQHF. Here the CDR3 DNA reads TGCGCCAGCAGCCAATCTGGGACAGGGTACCAGCCCCAGCATTTT.

This clonotype was seen once. The J gene is TRBJ1-5, the V gene TRBV7-2, with a possible D match to TRBD1 (5 bases). V dropped 5 bases and J dropped 11 bases, with 16 bases sitting between them. From germline, CDR1 is SGHTA and CDR2 FQGNSA. This CDR3 contains 13 residues. The CDR3 DNA follows: TGTGCCAGCAGCCCCCTCTTCGGGGGGACCCAGCATTTT. Its translation: CASSPLFGGTQHF.

This clonotype was detected only a few times. The chain joins TRBV9 to TRBJ2-3; 9 bases are a match to TRBD1. CDR3 length: 18 amino acids. With 0 bases clipped from V and 6 bases from J, the junction kept 14 bases outside the gene matches. In germline, CDR1 is SGDLS, CDR2 YYNGEE. DNA of the CDR3: TGTGCCAGCAGCGTAGCCGGATGGGGCGGGACAGGGACTGATACGCAGTATTTT. Translation: CASSVAGWGGTGTDTQYF.

In regard to this clonotype: The junction differs from germline at one of its ends, possibly a read error. This chain links TRBV7-3 with TRBJ2-7, with D hard to call. Looked up from germline, CDR1 is SGHTA and CDR2 is FQGTGA. The CDR3 sequence is 12 residues long. The CDR3 DNA reads TGTGCCTGCAGCTTAACTCCCAATGAGCAGTACTTC. Encoded protein: CACSLTPNEQYF.

In this sample, this clonotype turned up a few times. The CDR3 DNA reads TGTGCCAGCAGTTTTAAACAGACCCAACGGGATACGCAGTATTTT. Translating gives CASSFKQTQRDTQYF. This rearrangement joins TRBV12-3 or TRBV12-4 to TRBJ2-3; no definite D call. The V gene lost 3 bases and the J gene lost 6 bases, with 16 bases spanning the gap. The CDR3 is 15 amino acids.

J is TRBJ2-6 and V is TRBV24-1; TRBD1 might be the D (6 bases). Germline CDR1 is KGHDR and CDR2 is SFDVKD. V lost 9 bases, J lost 0 bases, and 20 bases lay in between. The CDR3 is made up of 18 amino acids. For the CDR3, the DNA is TGTGCCACCGGGGGCAGTTTAGCCCCGCGCTCTGGGGCCAACGTCCTGACTTTC. Translation gives CATGGSLAPRSGANVLTF.

In this sample, this clonotype turned up a few times. The chain employs TRBV28 and TRBJ2-4; tentative D call: TRBD2 (5 bases). Trimming removed 1 base from V and 5 bases from J, with 9 bases in between. Germline CDR1 is MDHEN and CDR2 is SYDVKM. This CDR3 has 14 amino acids. CDR3 sequence (DNA): TGTGCCAGCAGTTTATTAGCGTTGGAAAACATTCAGTACTTC. It specifies CASSLLALENIQYF.

This clonotype was seen only once. The rearrangement links TRBV30 to TRBJ2-1, with 10 bases fitting TRBD2. Germline assignment: CDR1 GTSNPN and CDR2 SVGIG (reference sequence). V lost 0 bases and J lost 15; bases outside the gene matches: 5. CDR3 length: 12 residues. In DNA, the CDR3 is TGTGCCTGGAGTGTAGGTCTAGCGGGGGCGTTCTTC. It specifies CAWSVGLAGAFF.

Here the CDR3 reads CSARIYKTGTSGRTDTQYF. The CDR3 bases are TGCAGTGCTAGGATCTATAAAACCGGGACTAGCGGGAGAACAGATACGCAGTATTTT. V usage is TRBV20-1 and J usage is TRBJ2-3; 14 bases map to TRBD2. The CDR3 sequence is 19 residues long. The ends lost 3 bases at V and 3 bases at J; junction bases unmatched: 14. Germline CDR1 and CDR2: DFQATT and SNEGSKA (reference sequence).

This chain uses TRBV2 with TRBJ1-1, with 11 bases identical to TRBD1. J gave up 3 bases and V 8 bases, and 11 bases lay outside the gene matches. Germline V gives CDR1 SNHLY, CDR2 FYNNEI. This CDR3 comprises 16 residues. CDR3 residues: CASRAGTGGVDTEAFF. Written as DNA, the CDR3 is TGTGCCAGCCGGGCCGGGACAGGGGGAGTCGACACTGAAGCTTTCTTT. Combining the CDR3 with reference TRBV2 and TRBJ1-1 gives the whole variable domain EPEVTQTPSHQVTQMGQEVILRCVPISNHLYFYWYRQILGQKVEFLVSFYNNEISEKSEIFDDQFSVERPDGSNFTLKIRSTKLEDSAMYFCASRAGTGGVDTEAFFGQGTRLTVV.

The chain joins TRBV9 to TRBJ2-3; 10 nucleotides agree with TRBD2. Unmatched junction bases numbered 8, after V lost 0 bases and J lost 4 bases. Per the germline V gene, CDR1 is SGDLS and CDR2 is YYNGEE. CDR3 length: 17 residues. This CDR3 is CASSVEGSGRAADTQYF. CDR3 DNA sequence: TGTGCCAGCAGCGTAGAGGGAAGCGGGAGGGCCGCAGATACGCAGTATTTT.

The chain links TRBV5-5 to TRBJ2-1, with 7 bases that match TRBD2. The CDR3 is 18 amino acids. CDR1 is SGHKS, CDR2 YYEKEE, per germline (reference sequence). The V and J ends lost 2 bases and 0 bases, in that order; junction bases with no gene match: 11. In nucleotides, the CDR3 is TGTGCCAGCAGCTTTGGACTAGGGCTCGTGAGCTCCTACAATGAGCAGTTCTTC. It specifies CASSFGLGLVSSYNEQFF.

This clonotype was observed a handful of times. The chain has TRBV30 and TRBJ2-1; 7 bases map to TRBD1. V was pared by 5 bases and J by 4 bases, with 8 bases of the junction left unmatched. Germline V gene sequence: CDR1 GTSNPN, CDR2 SVGIG (reference sequence). This CDR3 has 14 residues. The CDR3 DNA is TGTGCCTGGGGCACAGGGGTCCAATACAATGAGCAGTTCTTC. Translation gives CAWGTGVQYNEQFF.